This TCR beta chain is drawn from a study of blood T cell repertoires in COVID-19. Looking at the study overall: T cells, B-cell-depleted T cells, or PBMCs supplied cDNA or gDNA.

Only in-frame clones appear in the TCRdb table, and some are missing; sequencing was by immunoSEQ multiplex PCR. Found here are some 240,000 clones, about 80% of them singletons; the top ten hold roughly 3.1%. Only a few counts were recorded for this clone. V shed 5 bases and J 2 bases; nucleotides not matched to a gene: 11. In germline, CDR1 is MNHNY, CDR2 SVGAGI (reference sequence). The CDR3 has 17 amino acids. Specimen: PBMCs or T cells enriched from blood (not recorded which). V gene TRBV6-6 combines with J gene TRBJ1-3, with TRBD1 matching over 8 bases. This TCR came from a man aged 50-60 years who had recovered from COVID-19. The DNA of the CDR3 is TGTGCCAGCAGTCCGGCTCGGGGGACAGGAGCTGGAAACACCATATATTTT. Translating it yields CASSPARGTGAGNTIYF.